Listed here are 6 T cell receptor beta chains from one sample, sequenced in a study of spatial heterogeneity in lung cancer. Described time point: blood at routine non-recurrence follow-up after resection. One entry per CDR3 protein results from TCRdb running MiXCR on the 5' RACE reads. The data hold over 95,000 distinct CDR3 sequences, with 9.5% to 14% observed a single time. Material: PBMCs, obtained at follow-up. Every receptor here comes from a female donor with early-stage non-small cell lung cancer.

This rearrangement joins TRBV20-1 to TRBJ1-5, with 9 bases aligning to TRBD1. The germline CDR1 and CDR2 sequences are DFQATT and SNEGSKA (reference sequence). V trimming: 2 bases; J trimming: 1 base; junction bases outside the gene matches: 6. The CDR3 consists of 16 residues. CDR3: CSARRTGAGSNQPQHF. CDR3 DNA: TGCAGTGCTAGAAGGACAGGGGCGGGAAGCAATCAGCCCCAGCATTTT.

This clonotype was counted only a few times. V gene TRBV28 combines with J gene TRBJ2-7; TRBD1 is a possible D gene (6 bases). Germline CDR1 is MDHEN and CDR2 is SYDVKM. The CDR3 contains 17 residues. V was clipped by 5 bases and J by 7 bases, with 27 bases between them. The CDR3 coding sequence is TGTGCCAGCAGTCGCGCATTTGGCAGGGGAGAGACTGATGAGCAGTACTTC. Its translation: CASSRAFGRGETDEQYF.

This clonotype was seen a handful of times. The rearrangement links TRBV20-1 to TRBJ1-2; tentative D call: TRBD1 (5 bases). This CDR3 spans 14 amino acids. V was clipped by 3 bases and J by 5 bases, with 16 bases between them. Germline V gene lookup returns CDR1 DFQATT and CDR2 SNEGSKA (reference sequence). CDR3 coding DNA: TGCAGTGCTAGGGAAAAGGGGATGAGGTATGGCTACACCTTC. This sequence encodes CSAREKGMRYGYTF.

This clonotype was counted between two and nine times. The J gene is TRBJ1-2, the V gene TRBV5-1; D not certain. CDR3 size: 13 residues. Germline V CDR1 and CDR2: SGHRS, YFSETQ. Trimming left V 0 bases short and J 3 bases short, with 6 bases between. This CDR3 is CASSLAVYYGYTF. The CDR3, as DNA: TGCGCCAGCAGCTTGGCAGTTTACTATGGCTACACCTTC.

The V gene is TRBV28, the J gene TRBJ1-5; D might be TRBD1 (6 bases). The germline V gene encodes CDR1 MDHEN and CDR2 SYDVKM. V shed 7 bases and J shed 2 bases, with 9 bases lying between them. The CDR3 runs to 13 residues. CDR3 nucleotides: TGTGCCAGCATGGGGGCGGGCAATCAGCCCCAGCATTTT. Translated, it gives CASMGAGNQPQHF.

This clonotype was observed a handful of times. This chain links TRBV20-1 with TRBJ1-5; 9 bases fit TRBD1. Per germline, CDR1 DFQATT and CDR2 SNEGSKA (reference sequence). The CDR3 length is 15 residues. Germline trimming cut 6 bases from V and 2 bases from J; bases unmatched to any gene: 8. The DNA for the CDR3 is TGCAGTGCGGGAAGGACAGGGGACGGCAATCAGCCCCAGCATTTT. Its protein is CSAGRTGDGNQPQHF.